The 20 T cell receptor beta chains given below trace back to one sample, sequenced in a study of cytomegalovirus exposure and HLA in healthy donors. Researchers ran the PCR with 60 Vbeta and 13 Jbeta primers. Assay: immunoSEQ multiplex PCR; the TCRdb copy retains only in-frame clones and omits some. The data show about 150,000 clones, with about 75% seen just once and roughly 12% held by the top ten. Sequencing was done on a sample of PBMCs. The receptor set was obtained from a man younger than 35 in good health and CMV-seropositive.

V and J are TRBV2 and TRBJ2-3; 10 bases fit TRBD2. The CDR3 loop spans 16 amino acids. Germline V gene sequence: CDR1 SNHLY, CDR2 FYNNEI. Germline trimming cut 8 bases from V and 2 bases from J; bases unmatched to any gene: 10. The CDR3 sequence: CASRPPTSGPTDTQYF. CDR3 DNA: TGTGCCAGCCGCCCGCCGACTAGCGGGCCCACAGATACGCAGTATTTT.

The V call is TRBV18, the J call TRBJ2-7, with D tentatively TRBD2 (5 bases). This CDR3 region has 13 residues. In germline, CDR1 is KGHSH, CDR2 LQKENI. The germline V and J ends were trimmed by 3 bases and 2 bases, with 8 bases remaining between them. The CDR3 sequence: CASSPYGAYEQYF. The CDR3 DNA follows: TGTGCCAGCTCACCGTACGGGGCCTACGAGCAGTACTTC.

The rearrangement uses TRBV4-2 and TRBJ2-5; TRBD1 agrees at 9 bases. This CDR3 contains 17 residues. CDR1 and CDR2 from the germline V gene are LGHNA and YNFKEQ. The junction had 13 bases not matched to a gene; V was cut back by 4 bases and J by 4 bases. The CDR3 region has the DNA TGTGCCAGCAGCCTAGTTCTGGGACAGGGTTCTGGAGAGACCCAGTACTTC. Its protein product is CASSLVLGQGSGETQYF.

V usage is TRBV7-9 and J usage is TRBJ2-1; D call uncertain. Germline V gives CDR1 SEHNR, CDR2 FQNEAQ (reference sequence). Trimming took off 4 bases at V and 6 bases at J, with 10 bases between the two ends. The CDR3 runs to 13 residues. This CDR3 reads CASSSYSFNEQFF. DNA for the CDR3: TGTGCCAGCAGCTCTTATAGTTTCAATGAGCAGTTCTTC. Combining the CDR3 with reference TRBV7-9 and TRBJ2-1 gives the whole variable domain DTGVSQNPRHKITKRGQNVTFRCDPISEHNRLYWYRQTLGQGPEFLTYFQNEAQLEKSRLLSDRFSAERPKGSFSTLEIQRTEQGDSAMYLCASSSYSFNEQFFGPGTRLTVL.

V usage is TRBV19 and J usage is TRBJ2-7; a weak D match, TRBD2 (5 bases). CDR1 is LNHDA and CDR2 is SQIVND in the germline V gene (reference sequence). The CDR3 spans 13 residues. Trimming shortened V by 5 bases and J by 1 base, and 9 bases separated the two germline ends. The CDR3 nucleotides are TGTGCCAGTAGTTCCGGGGTTTCCTACGAGCAGTACTTC. This codes for CASSSGVSYEQYF. Looking up the rest from reference TRBV19 and TRBJ2-7 gives the full variable domain: DGGITQSPKYLFRKEGQNVTLSCEQNLNHDAMYWYRQDPGQGLRLIYYSQIVNDFQKGDIAEGYSVSREKKESFPLTVTSAQKNPTAFYLCASSSGVSYEQYFGPGTRLTVT.

The J gene is TRBJ2-1, the V gene TRBV5-4; 8 nucleotides agree with TRBD1. V was clipped by 3 bases and J by 8 bases; unmatched bases: 19. The V gene's germline CDR1 is SGHNT and CDR2 YYREEE (reference sequence). This CDR3 contains 18 residues. CDR3 bases: TGTGCCAGCAGCTCACAAACCATGACAGGGGCTAAACCGCATGAGCAGTTCTTC. Protein product: CASSSQTMTGAKPHEQFF.

This clone has a handful of counts. The sample contains more than one DNA sequence encoding this CDR3. The chain couples TRBV7-2 to TRBJ1-1; 7 nucleotides line up with TRBD1. CDR1 is SGHTA and CDR2 is FQGNSA in the germline V gene. V was clipped by 5 bases and J by 4 bases; unmatched bases: 4. The length of the CDR3 is 13 residues. The CDR3 DNA is TGTGCCAGCAGCCTGACAGGGCCCACTGAAGCTTTCTTT. Protein: CASSLTGPTEAFF.

This chain connects TRBV7-6 to TRBJ2-1, with D perhaps matching TRBD2 (6 bases). The CDR3 covers 13 residues. The V gene lost 1 base and the J gene lost 7 bases, with 8 bases spanning the gap. Looked up from germline, CDR1 is SGHVS and CDR2 is FNYEAQ. The CDR3 loop is CASSLGGMNEQFF. The CDR3 DNA reads TGTGCCAGCAGCTTAGGCGGGATGAATGAGCAGTTCTTC. The full variable domain, rest sourced from reference TRBV7-6 and TRBJ2-1, is GAGVSQSPRYKVTKRGQDVALRCDPISGHVSLYWYRQALGQGPEFLTYFNYEAQQDKSGLPNDRFSAERPEGSISTLTIQRTEQRDSAMYRCASSLGGMNEQFFGPGTRLTVL.

V and J are TRBV9 and TRBJ2-1; 8 bases are a match to TRBD2. The CDR3 is 17 amino acids. Trimming at V came to 3 bases and at J to 9 bases, leaving 17 bases not matched to a gene. Germline-derived CDR1 and CDR2 are SGDLS and YYNGEE. The CDR3 here is CASSGPFGGRTRGEQFF. CDR3 in DNA: TGTGCCAGCAGCGGACCCTTTGGCGGGAGGACCAGGGGTGAGCAGTTCTTC. Based on the CDR3 plus reference TRBV9 and TRBJ2-1, the full variable domain is DSGVTQTPKHLITATGQRVTLRCSPRSGDLSVYWYQQSLDQGLQFLIQYYNGEERAKGNILERFSAQQFPDLHSELNLSSLELGDSALYFCASSGPFGGRTRGEQFFGPGTRLTVL.

The chain employs TRBV11-2 and TRBJ2-1, with TRBD2 matching over 9 bases. J lost 6 bases, V lost 3 bases, and 3 bases had no gene match. CDR1 and CDR2 (germline): SGHAT, FQNNGV. There are 14 residues in the CDR3. The CDR3 sequence is CASSFRLAVNEQFF. The CDR3 DNA is TGTGCCAGCAGCTTCCGACTAGCGGTCAATGAGCAGTTCTTC.

The chain has TRBV19 and TRBJ1-5; 8 nucleotides agree with TRBD1. The CDR3 extends over 13 amino acids. Looked up from germline, CDR1 is LNHDA and CDR2 is SQIVND (reference sequence). The trim removed 3 bases at V and 7 bases at J, leaving 2 bases unmatched. The CDR3 DNA follows: TGTGCCAGTAGTATTCAGGGGGCCCAGCCCCAGCATTTT. Translation gives CASSIQGAQPQHF.

The V gene is TRBV7-2, the J gene TRBJ1-1, with 7 bases fitting TRBD1. Germline values: CDR1 SGHTA, CDR2 FQGNSA. The trim removed 5 bases at V and 4 bases at J, leaving 7 bases unmatched. The CDR3 consists of 14 residues. This chain's CDR3 is CASSLDRFGTEAFF. The DNA for the CDR3 is TGTGCCAGCAGCCTGGACAGGTTTGGCACTGAAGCTTTCTTT.

The genes are TRBV28 and TRBJ2-3, with D possibly being TRBD2 (5 bases). Between the trimmed V and J ends, which lost 6 bases and 4 bases, there was a span of 8 bases. Germline V CDR1 and CDR2: MDHEN, SYDVKM. The CDR3 runs to 12 residues. CDR3 loop: CASSRGSDTQYF. For the CDR3, the DNA is TGTGCCAGCAGCCGAGGGTCAGATACGCAGTATTTT.

This rearrangement joins TRBV2 to TRBJ1-5; 7 nucleotides line up with TRBD1. Per the germline V gene, CDR1 is SNHLY and CDR2 is FYNNEI. Trimming removed 4 bases from V and 0 bases from J; junction bases left unmatched: 6. The CDR3 runs to 16 residues. This CDR3 is CASSAPGGNSNQPQHF. CDR3 in DNA: TGTGCCAGCAGTGCCCCAGGGGGAAATAGCAATCAGCCCCAGCATTTT.

This chain connects TRBV19 to TRBJ2-7, with a weak D call TRBD2 (6 bases). Germline CDR1 reads LNHDA; CDR2 reads SQIVND (reference sequence). V lost 3 bases and J 5 bases, leaving 17 bases between the germline ends. This CDR3 contains 15 residues. The CDR3 loop is CASSIGNLDYNEQYF. Written as DNA, the CDR3 is TGTGCCAGTAGTATCGGTAATTTGGACTACAACGAGCAGTACTTC.

This clone was observed a handful of times. The V call is TRBV9, the J call TRBJ2-2, with 7 bases lining up with TRBD1. The CDR3 has 15 amino acids. Trimming removed 3 bases from V and 2 bases from J; junction bases left unmatched: 4. Germline V gene sequence: CDR1 SGDLS, CDR2 YYNGEE. CDR3 sequence: CASSAGTDNTGELFF. The CDR3 nucleotides are TGTGCCAGCAGCGCCGGGACAGATAACACCGGGGAGCTGTTTTTT. Based on the CDR3 plus reference TRBV9 and TRBJ2-2, the full variable domain is DSGVTQTPKHLITATGQRVTLRCSPRSGDLSVYWYQQSLDQGLQFLIQYYNGEERAKGNILERFSAQQFPDLHSELNLSSLELGDSALYFCASSAGTDNTGELFFGEGSRLTVL.

The V gene is TRBV6-5, the J gene TRBJ2-7, with 8 bases that match TRBD2. The V gene end was trimmed by 4 bases and the J gene end by 2 bases; junction bases not matched to a gene: 10. Germline V CDR1 and CDR2: MNHEY, SVGAGI. The CDR3 has 16 residues. The CDR3, as DNA: TGTGCCAGCAGTTTTCTAGGACTAGCCGGGGCCTACGAGCAGTACTTC. This encodes CASSFLGLAGAYEQYF.

This sequence joins TRBV7-8 and TRBJ2-1; TRBD1 agrees at 8 bases. This CDR3 region has 18 residues. The germline V gene encodes CDR1 SGHVS and CDR2 FQNEAQ. V gave up 5 bases and J gave up 4 bases; unmatched junction bases: 16. CDR3 DNA: TGTGCCAGCAGCCAAATTTATTCCAGGGGGCAGGGATACAATGAGCAGTTCTTC. The encoded protein is CASSQIYSRGQGYNEQFF.

The chain recombines TRBV7-9 with TRBJ2-7; the match to TRBD2 covers 14 bases. The germline V gene has CDR1 SEHNR and CDR2 FQNEAQ (reference sequence). The CDR3 spans 15 residues. After removal of 4 bases from V and 6 bases from J, the junction contained 5 bases not matched to a gene. CDR3: CASSSGLAGVCEQYF. The DNA of the CDR3 is TGTGCCAGCAGCTCGGGACTAGCGGGAGTATGCGAGCAGTACTTC.

The chain couples TRBV1 to TRBJ2-1; the D call in the table, TRBD2, was not verified against the DNA. TRBV1 is assigned pseudogene status. CDR3 length equals 18 residues. CDR3 coding DNA: TGCACCAGCAGCCCACTCCGTAAGGACGGGGTGTCCTACAATGAGCAGTTCTTC. Its protein is CTSSPLRKDGVSYNEQFF.